These 19 T cell receptor beta chains were sequenced from one sample in a study of shared clonotypes between healthy human individuals. Produced via immunoSEQ multiplex PCR; TCRdb's table is partial and in-frame only. The sample has about a million clones, 77% seen once. The sequenced material came from memory CD4+ T cells from PBMCs. Subset reported: CD45RA-negative fraction. These receptors were taken from a man between 18 and 29 years old in good health. Some clones in this sample may be carry-over from other donors' samples.

J is TRBJ2-6 and V is TRBV14; D remains ambiguous. V lost 4 bases and J lost 11, with 15 bases in between. The germline CDR1 and CDR2 sequences are SGHDN and FVKESK. The CDR3 is 14 amino acids. CDR3 sequence: CASSPIPSFDVLTF. CDR3 nucleotide sequence: TGTGCCAGCAGCCCAATCCCCTCTTTCGACGTCCTGACTTTC.

The V and J genes are TRBV19 and TRBJ2-2; TRBD2 matches at 7 bases. Germline loops: CDR1 LNHDA, CDR2 SQIVND (reference sequence). V was pared by 3 bases and J by 2 bases, with 6 bases of the junction left unmatched. This CDR3 spans 16 amino acids. In nucleotides, the CDR3 is TGTGCCAGTAGTATTGGAGGGACTACAAACACCGGGGAGCTGTTTTTT. This gives the protein CASSIGGTTNTGELFF.

V is TRBV11-2 and J is TRBJ2-1; 7 nucleotides line up with TRBD1. The V gene end was trimmed by 5 bases and the J gene end by 3 bases; junction bases not matched to a gene: 7. The CDR3 sequence is 15 residues long. The germline V gene encodes CDR1 SGHAT and CDR2 FQNNGV. The DNA of the CDR3 is TGTGCCAGCAGCCCCTCGGACAGGCTCTACAATGAGCAGTTCTTC. Translated, it gives CASSPSDRLYNEQFF.

This clone occurred a few times. This chain links TRBV6-5 with TRBJ2-5; the D gene is possibly TRBD2 (5 bases). The J call may not be correct, given that the DNA end is closer to TRBJ2-7. The CDR3 length is 11 residues. Germline V gene sequence: CDR1 MNHEY, CDR2 SVGAGI. The CDR3 reads CASGREYEQYF. The CDR3 DNA reads TGTGCCAGTGGAAGGGAGTACGAGCAGTACTTC.

The chain recombines TRBV7-2 with TRBJ1-2, with TRBD1 as a possible D gene (5 bases). The germline V and J ends were trimmed by 3 bases and 5 bases, with 13 bases remaining between them. Germline CDR1 and CDR2: SGHTA and FQGNSA. This CDR3 is 14 amino acids long. The DNA for the CDR3 is TGTGCCAGCAGCTTCGGAGGGGCGAATTATGGCTACACCTTC. Encoded protein: CASSFGGANYGYTF. The complete variable domain, with remaining parts taken from reference TRBV7-2 and TRBJ1-2, reads GAGVSQSPSNKVTEKGKDVELRCDPISGHTALYWYRQSLGQGLEFLIYFQGNSAPDKSGLPSDRFSAERTGGSVSTLTIQRTQQEDSAVYLCASSFGGANYGYTFGSGTRLTVV.

Here the CDR3 reads CASSLLGREETEAFF. CDR3 bases: TGTGCCAGCAGTTTATTGGGCAGGGAGGAAACTGAAGCTTTCTTT. V is TRBV28 and J is TRBJ1-1; D possibly corresponds to TRBD1 (5 bases). This CDR3 has 15 amino acids. Germline lookup yields CDR1 MDHEN and CDR2 SYDVKM. V lost 1 base, J lost 5 bases, and 14 bases lay in between.

The chain uses TRBV19 and TRBJ1-5; perhaps TRBD1 as D (5 bases). CDR1 LNHDA and CDR2 SQIVND come from the germline V gene (reference sequence). This CDR3 has 13 amino acids. V lost 5 bases to trimming and J lost 5 bases, with 10 bases between them. The CDR3 region has the DNA TGTGCCAGTAGTCGACAGTATGATCAGCCCCAGCATTTT. Translating gives CASSRQYDQPQHF.

The V gene is TRBV14, the J gene TRBJ2-5; D is uncertain. CDR1 and CDR2 (germline): SGHDN, FVKESK. The CDR3 extends over 14 amino acids. V lost 1 base, J lost 2 bases, and 8 bases lay in between. The CDR3 DNA sequence: TGTGCCAGCAGCCAAGTCGGGCAGCAAGAGACCCAGTACTTC. Residues: CASSQVGQQETQYF.

Of note for this clone: Other nucleotide sequences in the sample specify the same CDR3. V is TRBV29-1 and J is TRBJ2-1; 11 bases line up with TRBD2. CDR1 is SQVTM and CDR2 is ANQGSEA in the germline V gene. There are 15 residues in the CDR3. The trim removed 1 base at V and 4 bases at J, leaving 3 bases unmatched. DNA of the CDR3: TGCAGCGTTGAAGGACTAGCGGGAAGTTACAATGAGCAGTTCTTC. Translation: CSVEGLAGSYNEQFF.

The J gene is TRBJ2-3, the V gene TRBV5-6; D not certain. V dropped 3 bases and J dropped 2 bases, with 13 bases sitting between them. CDR3 size: 15 residues. The germline V gene has CDR1 SGHDT and CDR2 YYEEEE. The CDR3 here is CASSSPSQNTDTQYF. The CDR3 DNA is TGTGCCAGCAGCTCCCCGTCCCAGAACACAGATACGCAGTATTTT.

V and J are TRBV4-2 and TRBJ2-2; the match to TRBD2 covers 10 bases. This CDR3 region has 16 residues. Germline CDR1 LGHNA, CDR2 YNFKEQ. Germline trimming cut 2 bases from V and 1 base from J; bases unmatched to any gene: 1. CDR3 sequence (DNA): TGTGCCAGCAGCCAAAGGACTAGCGGGAACACCGGGGAGCTGTTTTTT. Translation: CASSQRTSGNTGELFF.

The chain links TRBV28 to TRBJ1-1; D unclear. In germline, CDR1 is MDHEN, CDR2 SYDVKM. V lost 8 bases and J 4 bases, leaving 20 bases between the germline ends. The CDR3 is 15 residues long. CDR3 DNA sequence: TGTGCCAGCTCCTCCGCTGGTGGAGGTAGCACTGAAGCTTTCTTT. Its protein is CASSSAGGGSTEAFF.

V and J are TRBV5-1 and TRBJ2-7; D unresolved. Per germline, CDR1 SGHRS and CDR2 YFSETQ. V lost 2 bases and J 1 base, leaving 10 bases between the germline ends. This CDR3 comprises 14 residues. CDR3 nucleotide sequence: TGCGCCAGCAGCTTCTCTACACCATCCTACGAGCAGTACTTC. It is translated as CASSFSTPSYEQYF.

This chain connects TRBV10-1 to TRBJ2-7; 10 positions agree with TRBD2. The CDR3 extends over 18 amino acids. Germline CDR1 is WNHNN and CDR2 is SYGVQD (reference sequence). Trimming removed 8 bases from V and 7 bases from J; junction bases left unmatched: 23. CDR3 amino acids: CASPPWASGSPESGEQYF. DNA of the CDR3: TGCGCCAGCCCCCCTTGGGCTAGCGGGAGTCCCGAGTCGGGGGAGCAGTACTTC.

The genes are TRBV7-8 and TRBJ1-4; tentative D call: TRBD1 (6 bases). CDR1 SGHVS and CDR2 FQNEAQ come from the germline V gene. The CDR3 length is 13 residues. V was shortened by 1 base and J by 7 bases, with 7 bases between the two germline ends. The CDR3 DNA is TGTGCCAGCAGCTTAGGGACAGTTGAAAAACTGTTTTTT. This translates into CASSLGTVEKLFF.

V usage is TRBV4-1 and J usage is TRBJ2-1; TRBD2 matches 12 bases. CDR1 and CDR2 (germline): MGHRA, YSYEKL. The J segment lost 8 bases and the V segment lost 4 bases, leaving 9 bases of the junction unmatched. The CDR3 runs to 16 residues. For the CDR3, the DNA is TGCGCCAGCAGCCCCCCTAGCGGGAGGGCCTCGTATGAGCAGTTCTTC. Protein sequence: CASSPPSGRASYEQFF.

CDR3 sequence (DNA): TGTGCCAGCAGCTTGGCCAGGACTTGGGACGGGGAGCTGTTTTTT. Amino acid sequence: CASSLARTWDGELFF. The rearrangement uses TRBV5-4 and TRBJ2-2; D might be TRBD2 (5 bases). The CDR3 contains 15 residues. The germline V gene has CDR1 SGHNT and CDR2 YYREEE (reference sequence). Trimming took off 0 bases at V and 7 bases at J, with 13 bases between the two ends.

This clone was observed a handful of times. The chain has TRBV4-1 and TRBJ2-4; maybe TRBD2 (5 bases). The germline gives CDR1 MGHRA, CDR2 YSYEKL. The CDR3 loop spans 17 amino acids. Trimming pared 2 bases from V and 6 bases from J, leaving 20 bases between. The CDR3 coding sequence is TGCGCCAGCAGCCAACCTACACGGACTGCGCCCGGAAACATTCAGTACTTC. Translated, it gives CASSQPTRTAPGNIQYF.

The chain couples TRBV5-1 to TRBJ2-2; tentatively, D is TRBD1 (5 bases). The CDR3 has 13 residues. The germline V gene encodes CDR1 SGHRS and CDR2 YFSETQ. Trimming removed 5 bases from V and 7 bases from J, with 12 bases in between. CDR3 DNA: TGCGCCAGCAGGCAAGGGGCAGGCGGGGAGCTGTTTTTT. This codes for CASRQGAGGELFF. Full variable domain (rest looked up from reference TRBV5-1 and TRBJ2-2): KAGVTQTPRYLIKTRGQQVTLSCSPISGHRSVSWYQQTPGQGLQFLFEYFSETQRNKGNFPGRFSGRQFSNSRSEMNVSTLELGDSALYLCASRQGAGGELFFGEGSRLTVL.